This entry lists 28 T cell receptor beta chains sequenced from one sample in a study of vaccination effects on CD4 cells after COVID-19. Some clones are missing from TCRdb's copy, which holds only in-frame ones; the method was immunoSEQ multiplex PCR. This table holds about 24,000 clones, roughly 76% found once. Which antigens these TCRs recognize remains unknown. Ahead of sequencing, the ViraFEST assay grew antigen-specific CD4+ T cells using viral peptide pools. With roughly nine days of culture completed, CD4+ T cells were isolated. Each participant was administered two doses of either the BNT162b2 or the mRNA-1273 vaccine. The specimen was CD4+ T cells from PBMCs cultured with SARS-CoV-2 spike peptides, collected after COVID-19 vaccination. These receptors were taken from a human donor who received a COVID-19 vaccine. Some clones in this sample may be carry-over from other donors' samples.

The chain couples TRBV19 to TRBJ1-5; 9 nucleotides line up with TRBD1. Looked up from germline, CDR1 is LNHDA and CDR2 is SQIVND (reference sequence). The junction had 5 bases not matched to a gene; V was cut back by 6 bases and J by 2 bases. This CDR3 contains 15 residues. CDR3 in amino acids: CASRHTGGGNQPQHF. The DNA of the CDR3 is TGTGCCAGTAGACACACAGGGGGCGGCAATCAGCCCCAGCATTTT.

The chain couples TRBV6-2 or TRBV6-3 to TRBJ2-7; perhaps D is TRBD1 or TRBD2 (6 bases each). The germline V gene encodes CDR1 MNHEY and CDR2 SVGEGT. This CDR3 is 14 amino acids long. Between the trimmed V and J ends, which lost 5 bases and 3 bases, there was a span of 14 bases. In DNA form, the CDR3 reads TGTGCCAGCAGTCGACAGGAGGGGTACTACGAGCAGTACGTC. Translating it yields CASSRQEGYYEQYV.

The chain has TRBV11-2 and TRBJ2-1; 12 bases agree with TRBD2. This CDR3 has 14 amino acids. V lost 8 bases and J lost 6; bases outside the gene matches: 5. The germline gives CDR1 SGHAT, CDR2 FQNNGV. The CDR3 is CASQRLAGVNEQFF. DNA for the CDR3: TGTGCCAGCCAAAGACTAGCGGGGGTCAATGAGCAGTTCTTC.

V is TRBV7-2 and J is TRBJ1-2, with D tentatively TRBD1 (5 bases). The CDR3 runs 13 residues. Germline V gene sequence: CDR1 SGHTA, CDR2 FQGNSA. Trimming left V 3 bases short and J 4 bases short, with 9 bases between. This CDR3 reads CASSLGRGYGYTF. The DNA for the CDR3 is TGTGCCAGCAGCTTGGGTAGGGGCTATGGCTACACCTTC.

This chain connects TRBV11-1 to TRBJ2-1; 10 bases are a match to TRBD1. The V and J ends lost 5 bases and 8 bases, in that order; junction bases with no gene match: 6. Germline V lookup: CDR1 SGHAT, CDR2 FQDESV (reference sequence). CDR3 length: 14 residues. CDR3 protein: CASSRDRGSYEQFF. CDR3 coding DNA: TGTGCCAGCAGCCGGGACAGGGGCTCTTATGAGCAGTTCTTC.

The chain couples TRBV19 to TRBJ2-2, with D uncertain. CDR3 length: 15 amino acids. V was shortened by 1 base and J by 0 bases, with 6 bases between the two germline ends. CDR1 LNHDA and CDR2 SQIVND come from the germline V gene (reference sequence). For the CDR3, the DNA is TGTGCCAGTAGTATAGGCAGGTCGAACACCGGGGAGCTGTTTTTT. This translates into CASSIGRSNTGELFF.

This clone has a handful of counts. The genes are TRBV7-9 and TRBJ2-2; D unresolved. The germline V and J ends were trimmed by 8 bases and 7 bases, with 14 bases remaining between them. This CDR3 region has 13 residues. The germline gives CDR1 SEHNR, CDR2 FQNEAQ (reference sequence). This CDR3 reads CASLLSGDGELFF. The CDR3 nucleotides are TGTGCCAGCCTGCTTTCTGGCGACGGGGAGCTGTTTTTT. The variable domain in full, completed from reference TRBV7-9 and TRBJ2-2, reads DTGVSQNPRHKITKRGQNVTFRCDPISEHNRLYWYRQTLGQGPEFLTYFQNEAQLEKSRLLSDRFSAERPKGSFSTLEIQRTEQGDSAMYLCASLLSGDGELFFGEGSRLTVL.

This chain links TRBV7-3 with TRBJ2-1; 10 bases align to TRBD2. V shed 5 bases and J 2 bases; nucleotides not matched to a gene: 6. Germline values: CDR1 SGHTA, CDR2 FQGTGA. This CDR3 has 16 amino acids. Written as DNA, the CDR3 is TGTGCCAGCAGCGACAAAGCGGGGGGGCCCTACAATGAGCAGTTCTTC. This encodes CASSDKAGGPYNEQFF.

J is TRBJ2-1 and V is TRBV27; D may be TRBD1 (6 bases). The germline gives CDR1 MNHEY, CDR2 SMNVEV (reference sequence). V was cut by 5 bases and J by 8 bases, with 13 bases left in between. The CDR3 length is 13 residues. The DNA for the CDR3 is TGTGCCAGCAGTGCGAACAGGGATCATGAGCAGTTCTTC. The encoded protein is CASSANRDHEQFF.

On this clone itself: One junction end does not reproduce the germline sequence, and a read error may be involved. The chain joins TRBV12-3 or TRBV12-4 to TRBJ2-2; no firm D call. CDR3 size: 13 residues. This CDR3 is CASSFTKTGELFF. In DNA, the CDR3 is TGTGCCAGCAGTTTTACGAAAACCGGGGAGCTGTTTTTT.

This chain uses TRBV19 with TRBJ1-5; D uncertain. Trimming took off 8 bases at V and 4 bases at J, with 12 bases between the two ends. The length of the CDR3 is 13 residues. CDR1 is LNHDA and CDR2 is SQIVND in the germline V gene (reference sequence). In DNA, the CDR3 is TGTGCCAGTTCCTCCCGACCGAATCAGCCCCAGCATTTT. It codes for CASSSRPNQPQHF. Combining the CDR3 with reference TRBV19 and TRBJ1-5 gives the whole variable domain DGGITQSPKYLFRKEGQNVTLSCEQNLNHDAMYWYRQDPGQGLRLIYYSQIVNDFQKGDIAEGYSVSREKKESFPLTVTSAQKNPTAFYLCASSSRPNQPQHFGDGTRLSIL.

The CDR3, as DNA: TGCGCCAGCAGTGATCAGCGGGGGACAGATACGCAGTATTTT. This translates into CASSDQRGTDTQYF. This chain joins TRBV10-2 and TRBJ2-3, with 8 bases identical to TRBD2. Germline V CDR1 and CDR2: WSHSY, SAAADI. V was pared by 3 bases and J by 3 bases, with 2 bases of the junction left unmatched. CDR3 length: 14 amino acids.

CDR3 bases: TGTGCCAGCAGCTTAGAGGATGGCACTGAAGCTTTCTTT. It yields the protein CASSLEDGTEAFF. The chain employs TRBV11-1 and TRBJ1-1; no reliable D call. Germline V CDR1 and CDR2: SGHAT, FQDESV (reference sequence). The CDR3 runs 13 residues. V was clipped by 1 base and J by 4 bases, with 7 bases between them.

Comment on this clone: Other DNA sequences in the sample encode the same CDR3. The chain recombines TRBV6-5 with TRBJ2-5; D may be TRBD1 (7 bases). V lost 7 bases to trimming and J lost 5 bases, with 14 bases between them. Germline lookup yields CDR1 MNHEY and CDR2 SVGAGI. The CDR3 length is 13 residues. CDR3 sequence: CASTFPGGETQYF. In nucleotides, the CDR3 is TGTGCCAGCACTTTCCCAGGGGGGGAGACCCAGTACTTC.

The CDR3, as DNA: TGTGCCAGCAGCCGGGGGACAGTCAATTACGAGCAGTACGTC. This codes for CASSRGTVNYEQYV. This rearrangement joins TRBV5-6 to TRBJ2-7; TRBD1 might be the D (7 bases). Germline V CDR1 and CDR2: SGHDT, YYEEEE. Trimming cost V 4 bases and J 4 bases, with 15 bases left between them. There are 14 residues in the CDR3.

This chain joins TRBV6-5 and TRBJ2-5; D uncertain. The germline V and J ends were trimmed by 2 bases and 2 bases, with 6 bases remaining between them. CDR3 size: 13 residues. Germline CDR1 MNHEY, CDR2 SVGAGI. CDR3 amino acids: CASSYSRQETQYF. The CDR3 DNA sequence: TGTGCCAGCAGTTACAGCAGACAAGAGACCCAGTACTTC.

This chain connects TRBV29-1 to TRBJ1-5; D unresolved. Germline CDR1 reads SQVTM; CDR2 reads ANQGSEA. V lost 4 bases, J lost 3 bases, and 7 bases lay in between. This CDR3 is built from 12 residues. As DNA, the CDR3 is TGCAGCGTTGGGATGACCAATCAGCCCCAGCATTTT. It encodes CSVGMTNQPQHF. The complete variable domain, with remaining parts taken from reference TRBV29-1 and TRBJ1-5, reads SAVISQKPSRDICQRGTSLTIQCQVDSQVTMMFWYRQQPGQSLTLIATANQGSEATYESGFVIDKFPISRPNLTFSTLTVSNMSPEDSSIYLCSVGMTNQPQHFGDGTRLSIL.

This clone was detected once. The chain combines TRBV4-2 with TRBJ2-2; 9 bases are shared with TRBD2. V lost 2 bases and J lost 6; bases outside the gene matches: 13. Germline lookup yields CDR1 LGHNA and CDR2 YNFKEQ. The CDR3 runs to 18 residues. CDR3 residues: CASSQTWGLAITAGELFF. The CDR3 coding sequence is TGTGCCAGCAGCCAAACTTGGGGACTAGCCATAACGGCCGGGGAGCTGTTTTTT.

The rearrangement uses TRBV19 and TRBJ2-1; D call uncertain. The CDR3 spans 15 residues. The germline V and J ends were trimmed by 2 bases and 5 bases, with 13 bases remaining between them. The germline V gene encodes CDR1 LNHDA and CDR2 SQIVND (reference sequence). CDR3 region: CASSIWRNRDNEQFF. Written as DNA, the CDR3 is TGTGCCAGTAGTATATGGAGAAATAGGGACAATGAGCAGTTCTTC.

The genes are TRBV28 and TRBJ1-6, with unresolved D. The CDR3 is made up of 15 amino acids. Per germline, CDR1 MDHEN and CDR2 SYDVKM. V was clipped by 3 bases and J by 6 bases, with 12 bases between them. In DNA, the CDR3 is TGTGCCAGCAGTTTGACCTCTCCCTTTAATTCACCCCTCCACTTT. Translating it yields CASSLTSPFNSPLHF. Based on the CDR3 plus reference TRBV28 and TRBJ1-6, the full variable domain is DVKVTQSSRYLVKRTGEKVFLECVQDMDHENMFWYRQDPGLGLRLIYFSYDVKMKEKGDIPEGYSVSREKKERFSLILESASTNQTSMYLCASSLTSPFNSPLHFGNGTRLTVT.

The V call is TRBV9, the J call TRBJ2-5; the D gene could be TRBD1 or TRBD2 (6 bases each). The CDR3 has 13 residues. CDR1 is SGDLS and CDR2 is YYNGEE in the germline V gene. V was trimmed by 0 bases and J by 7 bases, leaving 10 bases between them. For the CDR3, the DNA is TGTGCCAGCAGCGTAGAACAGGGAGGGACCCAGTACTTC. It codes for CASSVEQGGTQYF.

This clone was found a few times. This sequence joins TRBV4-1 and TRBJ1-3; TRBD1 agrees at 9 bases. Germline V CDR1 and CDR2: MGHRA, YSYEKL. The V segment lost 4 bases and the J segment 8 bases; nucleotides outside the gene matches: 6. The CDR3 totals 14 residues. The CDR3 sequence is CASSRDRAWDTIYF. The CDR3 DNA is TGCGCCAGCAGCCGGGACAGGGCTTGGGACACCATATATTTT.

This chain links TRBV5-1 with TRBJ1-4, with a possible D match to TRBD1 (6 bases). There are 15 residues in the CDR3. The V end was cut by 6 bases, the J end by 6 bases, with 18 bases between. Germline values: CDR1 SGHRS, CDR2 YFSETQ. The CDR3 DNA follows: TGCGCCAGCACCGAAGGCCCAGGGGTCGATGAAAAACTGTTTTTT. This sequence encodes CASTEGPGVDEKLFF.

The chain uses TRBV4-3 and TRBJ1-3; unclear D gene. The CDR3 has 15 amino acids. From germline, CDR1 is LGHNA and CDR2 YSLEER. The germline V and J ends were trimmed by 4 bases and 0 bases, with 10 bases remaining between them. The CDR3 loop is CASSLQKSSGNTIYF. In DNA, the CDR3 is TGCGCCAGCAGCCTCCAAAAAAGCTCTGGAAACACCATATATTTT.

The rearrangement uses TRBV6-5 and TRBJ1-2; 10 nucleotides agree with TRBD1. Germline CDR1 is MNHEY and CDR2 is SVGAGI. The V segment lost 4 bases and the J segment 6 bases; nucleotides outside the gene matches: 2. The CDR3 is 13 amino acids. The CDR3 DNA is TGTGCCAGCAGTTCAGGGACAGGGGATGGCTACACCTTC. Its translation is CASSSGTGDGYTF.

The V gene is TRBV3-1 (or the pseudogene TRBV3-2), the J gene TRBJ1-4; TRBD1 matches 8 bases. The CDR3 extends over 16 amino acids. CDR1 is LGHDT and CDR2 is YNNKEL in the germline V gene (reference sequence). The V and J ends lost 2 bases and 2 bases, in that order; junction bases with no gene match: 4. Here the CDR3 reads CASSQNRGITNEKLFF. The CDR3 DNA is TGTGCCAGCAGCCAAAACAGGGGGATCACTAATGAAAAACTGTTTTTT.

This chain links TRBV7-2 with TRBJ2-7; tentative D call: TRBD1 (7 bases). This CDR3 has 14 amino acids. Germline CDR1 reads SGHTA; CDR2 reads FQGNSA. Trimming shortened V by 0 bases and J by 6 bases, and 12 bases separated the two germline ends. CDR3 sequence: CASSLAAGQSEQYV. The CDR3 DNA reads as TGTGCCAGCAGCTTAGCCGCGGGACAGTCCGAGCAGTACGTC.

J is TRBJ1-1 and V is TRBV4-3; D may be TRBD1 (5 bases). Trimming took 0 bases from V and 3 from J, leaving 14 bases between them. Germline V lookup: CDR1 LGHNA, CDR2 YSLEER. The CDR3 consists of 16 residues. In DNA, the CDR3 is TGCGCCAGCAGCCAAGAAGGGGAGGGATGGGACACTGAAGCTTTCTTT. Its protein product is CASSQEGEGWDTEAFF.